The 8 T cell receptor beta chains reported below all come from one sample, sequenced in a study of cytomegalovirus exposure and HLA in healthy donors. Primers for the PCR totalled 60 Vbeta and 13 Jbeta. The data were produced by immunoSEQ multiplex PCR, yet TCRdb's version contains in-frame clones alone and is incomplete. The table includes some 160,000 clones, 9.4% detected once. Sequenced: PBMCs. The receptors come from a male donor in good health and CMV-seronegative.

This clone was detected a few times. The rearrangement uses TRBV6-1 and TRBJ2-7; weak D call: TRBD1 (5 bases). Trimming took off 1 base at V and 6 bases at J, with 13 bases between the two ends. CDR1 is MNHNS and CDR2 is SASEGT in the germline V gene. This CDR3 spans 14 amino acids. The CDR3: CASSEVLGLSEQYF. Here the CDR3 DNA reads TGTGCCAGCAGTGAAGTTCTGGGGCTAAGCGAGCAGTACTTC.

This chain uses TRBV30 with TRBJ2-5; TRBD1 might be the D (6 bases). This CDR3 has 17 amino acids. The germline CDR1 and CDR2 sequences are GTSNPN and SVGIG (reference sequence). The V end was cut by 0 bases, the J end by 2 bases, with 19 bases between. The CDR3 coding sequence is TGTGCCTGGAGTGTAAAACAGGGAGTAGTGACTCAAGAGACCCAGTACTTC. It yields the protein CAWSVKQGVVTQETQYF.

The sample holds a few counts of this clone. V and J are TRBV19 and TRBJ2-7; TRBD2 agrees at 8 bases. This CDR3 comprises 14 residues. V gave up 6 bases and J gave up 4 bases; unmatched junction bases: 8. The germline V gene has CDR1 LNHDA and CDR2 SQIVND (reference sequence). The CDR3 is CASSPGLAGYEQYF. CDR3 in DNA: TGTGCCAGTAGCCCGGGGCTAGCGGGTTACGAGCAGTACTTC.

This clone was observed a few times. The chain has TRBV28 and TRBJ2-1; a weak D match, TRBD1 (5 bases). V lost 1 base and J 2 bases, leaving 15 bases between the germline ends. Looked up from germline, CDR1 is MDHEN and CDR2 is SYDVKM. The CDR3 is 17 residues long. Here the CDR3 DNA reads TGTGCCAGCAGTTTATTTCTGGGGCAGGGCGCCTACAATGAGCAGTTCTTC. It is translated as CASSLFLGQGAYNEQFF. The full variable domain, completed using reference TRBV28 and TRBJ2-1, is DVKVTQSSRYLVKRTGEKVFLECVQDMDHENMFWYRQDPGLGLRLIYFSYDVKMKEKGDIPEGYSVSREKKERFSLILESASTNQTSMYLCASSLFLGQGAYNEQFFGPGTRLTVL.

This clone occurred a few times. The CDR3 loop reads CASSLGGVADQPQHF. CDR3 nucleotide sequence: TGTGCCAGCAGCTTAGGGGGGGTCGCCGATCAGCCCCAGCATTTT. V and J are TRBV7-9 and TRBJ1-5, with D perhaps matching TRBD1 (5 bases). CDR1 SEHNR and CDR2 FQNEAQ come from the germline V gene (reference sequence). V was shortened by 1 base and J by 5 bases, with 12 bases between the two germline ends. The CDR3 contains 15 residues.

In its sample, this clone was seen a few times. The chain recombines TRBV28 with TRBJ2-7; D uncertain. Trimming stripped 6 bases from V and 0 bases from J, with 15 bases between. The CDR3 has 15 amino acids. The germline gives CDR1 MDHEN, CDR2 SYDVKM. The CDR3 region has the DNA TGTGCCAGCAGGCCTGGTGACATTAGCTCCTACGAGCAGTACTTC. Protein: CASRPGDISSYEQYF.

The table lists this clone with a few counts. The chain recombines TRBV19 with TRBJ2-7; D is unclear. Germline CDR1 LNHDA, CDR2 SQIVND (reference sequence). This CDR3 has 14 amino acids. V shed 3 bases and J shed 4 bases, with 13 bases lying between them. The DNA of the CDR3 is TGTGCCAGTAGTATTTCACACAGATTTTACGAGCAGTACTTC. Residues: CASSISHRFYEQYF. The full variable domain, with the rest looked up from reference TRBV19 and TRBJ2-7, is DGGITQSPKYLFRKEGQNVTLSCEQNLNHDAMYWYRQDPGQGLRLIYYSQIVNDFQKGDIAEGYSVSREKKESFPLTVTSAQKNPTAFYLCASSISHRFYEQYFGPGTRLTVT.

This chain joins TRBV7-6 and TRBJ2-7; weak D call: TRBD2 (5 bases). Germline V lookup: CDR1 SGHVS, CDR2 FNYEAQ. The CDR3 is 13 amino acids. Trimming took off 3 bases at V and 1 base at J, with 7 bases between the two ends. CDR3 in DNA: TGTGCCAGCAGCTTTTCGGGATCCTACGAGCAGTACTTC. It codes for CASSFSGSYEQYF.